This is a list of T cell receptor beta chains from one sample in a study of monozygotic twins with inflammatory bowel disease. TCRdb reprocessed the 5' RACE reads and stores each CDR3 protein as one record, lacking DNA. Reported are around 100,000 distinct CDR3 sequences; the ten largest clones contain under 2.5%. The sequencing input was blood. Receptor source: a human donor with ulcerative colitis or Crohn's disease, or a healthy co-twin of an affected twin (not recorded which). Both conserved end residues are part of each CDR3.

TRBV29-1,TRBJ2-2,CSVVSGISYGTGELFF
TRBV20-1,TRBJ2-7,CSARDAGQGYEQYF
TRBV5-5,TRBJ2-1,CASSLDASLWAAYNEQFF
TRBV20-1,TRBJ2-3,CSAREDRVTDTQYF
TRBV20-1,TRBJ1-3,CSASSQLSENTIYF
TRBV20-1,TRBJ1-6,CSASNEFYNSPLHF
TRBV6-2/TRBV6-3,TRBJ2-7,CASSRRLASQTYYEQYF
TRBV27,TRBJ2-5,CATRQGWETQYF
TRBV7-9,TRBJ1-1,CASSPSLGFTEAFF
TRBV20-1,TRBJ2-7,CSACGTGRYEQYF
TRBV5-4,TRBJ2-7,CASTTHGSSNEQYF
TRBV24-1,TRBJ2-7,CATSDHNDPPGQGFWEQYF
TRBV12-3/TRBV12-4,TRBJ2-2,CASSQRQGANTGELFF
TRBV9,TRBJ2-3,CASSAGTDTQYF
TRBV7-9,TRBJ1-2,CASSMDVNYGYTF
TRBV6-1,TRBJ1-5,CASSEKPDGFNQPQHF
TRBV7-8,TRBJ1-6,CASRRDRGNSPLHF
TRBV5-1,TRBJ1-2,CASSFGTGSPNYGYTF
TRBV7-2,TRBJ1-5,CASSLGSGGSDQPQHF
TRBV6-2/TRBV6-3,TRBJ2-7,CASSYSPLGGGDEQYF
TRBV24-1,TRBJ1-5,CATSEGFVSNQPQHF
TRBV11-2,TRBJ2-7,CASSSIGTSPYEQYF
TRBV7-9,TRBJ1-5,CASSQGQGLAGPQHF
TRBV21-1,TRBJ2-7,CASSKAGDRGDYEQYF
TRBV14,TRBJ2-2,CASSQGPRANTGELFF
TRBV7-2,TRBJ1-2,CASSLAGFDGYTF
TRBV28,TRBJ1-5,CASSLLTGSNQPQHF
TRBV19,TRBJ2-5,CASSIGQETQYF
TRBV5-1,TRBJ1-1,CASSLQQNTEAFF
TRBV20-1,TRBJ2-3,CSADDGVASPDTQYF
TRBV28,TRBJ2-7,CASSFVLGRLQDF
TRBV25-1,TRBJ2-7,CASSRQGGSYEQYF
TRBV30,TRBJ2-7,CAWRPGPPYEQYF
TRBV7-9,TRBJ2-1,CASGRSGGNEQFF
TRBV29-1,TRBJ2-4,CSARTSGGNIQYF
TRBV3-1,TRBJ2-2,CASSRLGTSSTGELFF
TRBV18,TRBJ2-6,CASKQNSGANVLTF
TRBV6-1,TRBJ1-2,CASSILGMTGNGYTF
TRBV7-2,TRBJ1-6,CASSLNSPLHF
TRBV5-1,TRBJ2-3,CASSRASGGASTDTQYF
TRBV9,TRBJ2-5,CASSFQAQETQYF
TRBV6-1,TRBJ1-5,CVSSEARVTPNQPQHF
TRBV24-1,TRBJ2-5,CATSEIVREGETQYF
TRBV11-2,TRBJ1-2,CASSPWGAWGYTF
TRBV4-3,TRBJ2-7,CASSHRTAAYEQYF
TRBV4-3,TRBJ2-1,CASSQERTSGWDEQFF
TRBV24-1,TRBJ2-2,CATSDPGGTGELFF
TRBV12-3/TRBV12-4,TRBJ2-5,CASRYFGPTQYF
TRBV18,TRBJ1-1,CASSPQAAPNTEAFF
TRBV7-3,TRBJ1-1,CASSLIRNTEAFF
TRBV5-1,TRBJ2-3,CASSLRLAGGTSTDTQYF
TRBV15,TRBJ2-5,CATSRGANSEETQYF
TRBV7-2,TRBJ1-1,CASSLERLKGTEAFF
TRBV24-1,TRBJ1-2,CATSDPAGTEYGYTF